The clone carrying this TCR beta chain showed up many times. The data were taken from a study of naive and memory T cell subsets. Deletions cut 4 bases from V and 10 bases from J, with 13 bases between. This CDR3 is built from 12 residues. Germline-derived CDR1 and CDR2 are MDHEN and SYDVKM. An oligonucleotide containing a UMI was ligated to the 3' end of TCR cDNA. Cells were not sorted; total RNA input targeted about 1 to 1000 ng. Amplification of ligated cDNA took four PCR rounds with SP2 and nested alpha and beta constant primers. Each CDR3 protein is one row after TCRdb ran MiXCR on the 5' RACE reads. Of around 56,000 distinct CDR3 sequences detected, around 7.3% appear once; the ten largest clones hold around 9.8%.

This chain connects TRBV28 to TRBJ1-1; a weak D match, TRBD1 (6 bases). The source of this sequence is a female donor in good health. For the CDR3, the DNA is TGTGCCAGCAGTTCACAGGGATTCAGAGCTTTCTTT. Its protein product is CASSSQGFRAFF.